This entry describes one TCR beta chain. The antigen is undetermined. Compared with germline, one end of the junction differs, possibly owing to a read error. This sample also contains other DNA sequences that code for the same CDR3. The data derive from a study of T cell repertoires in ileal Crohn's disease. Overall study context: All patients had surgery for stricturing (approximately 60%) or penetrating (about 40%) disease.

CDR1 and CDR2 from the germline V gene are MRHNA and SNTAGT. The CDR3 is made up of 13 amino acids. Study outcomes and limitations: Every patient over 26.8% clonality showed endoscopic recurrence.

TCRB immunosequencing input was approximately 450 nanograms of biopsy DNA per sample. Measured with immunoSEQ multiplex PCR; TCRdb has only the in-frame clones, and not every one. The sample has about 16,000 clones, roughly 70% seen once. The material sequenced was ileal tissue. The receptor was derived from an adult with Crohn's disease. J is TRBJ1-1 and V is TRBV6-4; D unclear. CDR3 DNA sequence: TGTGCTAGCAGTGACGGCGGCCCGGGTGAAGCTTTCTTT. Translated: CASSDGGPGEAFF.